What follows are 11 T cell receptor beta chains derived from one specimen sequenced in a study of T cells after yellow fever vaccination. A single record per CDR3 protein comes from TCRdb applying MiXCR to the 5' RACE reads. Altogether some 100,000 distinct CDR3 sequences are present, roughly 7.9% being singletons, with the ten largest covering 2.5% to 3.5%. Sequences were derived from CD4+ T cells sorted from PBMCs, sampled about 49 days after the first yellow fever vaccination. The receptor set was obtained from a man aged 18 to 30 who received the YFV17D yellow fever vaccine.

This clonotype was seen many times. The chain recombines TRBV14 with TRBJ2-7; 7 positions match TRBD2. CDR3 length: 17 residues. Unmatched junction bases numbered 8, after V lost 0 bases and J lost 0 bases. Germline V CDR1 and CDR2: SGHDN, FVKESK. Here the CDR3 reads CASSQDTGRGFSYEQYF. CDR3 coding DNA: TGTGCCAGCAGCCAAGATACGGGGAGGGGATTCTCCTACGAGCAGTACTTC.

In its sample, this clonotype was seen a few times. J is TRBJ1-3 and V is TRBV5-1; D not certain. The germline V gene encodes CDR1 SGHRS and CDR2 YFSETQ. The V and J ends lost 4 bases and 3 bases respectively, with 14 bases between them. The CDR3 length is 15 residues. This CDR3 reads CASSIGAIFGNTIYF. In nucleotides, the CDR3 is TGCGCCAGCAGCATCGGTGCTATATTTGGAAACACCATATATTTT.

This clonotype has at least ten counts. This chain links TRBV2 with TRBJ2-7; possible D gene TRBD1, 5 bases. Looked up from germline, CDR1 is SNHLY and CDR2 is FYNNEI. The CDR3 has 12 amino acids. The ends were cut back, 7 bases at V and 1 base at J, with 8 bases in the middle. CDR3 in amino acids: CASIGASYEQYF. As DNA, the CDR3 is TGTGCCAGCATAGGGGCGTCCTACGAGCAGTACTTC.

At least ten counts were recorded for this clonotype. CDR3 sequence: CASTPGGMTDTQYF. In DNA, the CDR3 is TGCGCCAGCACCCCGGGGGGGATGACAGATACGCAGTATTTT. V gene TRBV5-1 combines with J gene TRBJ2-3; 8 bases are shared with TRBD2. Unmatched junction bases numbered 6, after V lost 6 bases and J lost 3 bases. The CDR3 consists of 14 residues. The germline gives CDR1 SGHRS, CDR2 YFSETQ. Full variable domain (rest looked up from reference TRBV5-1 and TRBJ2-3): KAGVTQTPRYLIKTRGQQVTLSCSPISGHRSVSWYQQTPGQGLQFLFEYFSETQRNKGNFPGRFSGRQFSNSRSEMNVSTLELGDSALYLCASTPGGMTDTQYFGPGTRLTVL.

This clonotype appeared a few times. The chain joins TRBV5-1 to TRBJ2-1; a possible D gene is TRBD2 (5 bases). Germline values: CDR1 SGHRS, CDR2 YFSETQ. V was shortened by 7 bases and J by 11 bases, with 16 bases between the two germline ends. The CDR3 length is 12 residues. CDR3 loop: CASAPGSHKQFF. The CDR3 DNA sequence: TGCGCCAGCGCTCCTGGGAGCCATAAGCAGTTCTTC.

Many counts were recorded for this clonotype. V gene TRBV4-1 combines with J gene TRBJ1-2; D unclear. Germline V CDR1 and CDR2: MGHRA, YSYEKL. The CDR3 consists of 13 residues. Trimming shortened V by 0 bases and J by 5 bases, and 7 bases separated the two germline ends. The CDR3 loop is CASSQDGGYGYTF. As DNA, the CDR3 is TGCGCCAGCAGCCAAGATGGAGGGTATGGCTACACCTTC.

This clonotype was recorded many times. V gene TRBV12-3 or TRBV12-4 combines with J gene TRBJ2-6; 11 nucleotides agree with TRBD1. CDR3 length equals 17 residues. V lost 5 bases, J lost 4 bases, and 7 bases stayed unmatched. In nucleotides, the CDR3 is TGTGCCAGCAGTCCCGGACAGGGGGCATCGGGGGCCAACGTCCTGACTTTC. Its translation: CASSPGQGASGANVLTF.

About this clonotype itself: A much larger clone sits a single nucleotide away, making a read error possible. This chain links TRBV24-1 with TRBJ2-5; 10 positions agree with TRBD2. Germline CDR1 is KGHDR and CDR2 is SFDVKD. The CDR3 totals 18 residues. CDR3 loop: CATNDGSSGGYRGETQYF. Here the CDR3 DNA reads TGTGCCACCAATGATGGATCTAGCGGGGGATACCGAGGGGAGACCCAGTACTTC.

The table lists this clonotype with many counts. The V gene is TRBV29-1, the J gene TRBJ1-2; unclear D gene. This CDR3 is built from 13 residues. The germline gives CDR1 SQVTM, CDR2 ANQGSEA. The V end lost 6 bases, the J end lost 8 bases, and 19 bases lay between the germline ends. CDR3 bases: TGCAGCGTCCCAAACTGGGTAGGGCCCGGCTACACCTTC. Amino acid sequence: CSVPNWVGPGYTF.

At least ten counts were recorded for this clonotype. The chain is built from TRBV5-1 and TRBJ2-1; 7 bases agree with TRBD1. CDR3 length: 14 residues. Germline V gene lookup returns CDR1 SGHRS and CDR2 YFSETQ. V lost 7 bases, J lost 8 bases, and 12 bases stayed unmatched. In DNA, the CDR3 is TGCGCCAGCCGCCGAGGGGGCAGAGTCGATGAGCAGTTCTTC. Amino acids: CASRRGGRVDEQFF.

This clonotype was observed many times. This chain uses TRBV7-3 with TRBJ2-2, with D possibly matching TRBD2 (7 bases). Germline V gene data show CDR1 as SGHTA and CDR2 as FQGTGA. The CDR3 consists of 14 residues. Trimming took 2 bases from V and 4 from J, leaving 8 bases between them. CDR3 coding DNA: TGTGCCAGCAGCTTAGGGGGGGCCACCGGGGAGCTGTTTTTT. Amino acid sequence: CASSLGGATGELFF. The variable domain in full, with the rest retrieved from reference TRBV7-3 and TRBJ2-2, is GAGVSQTPSNKVTEKGKYVELRCDPISGHTALYWYRQSLGQGPEFLIYFQGTGAADDSGLPNDRFFAVRPEGSVSTLKIQRTERGDSAVYLCASSLGGATGELFFGEGSRLTVL.